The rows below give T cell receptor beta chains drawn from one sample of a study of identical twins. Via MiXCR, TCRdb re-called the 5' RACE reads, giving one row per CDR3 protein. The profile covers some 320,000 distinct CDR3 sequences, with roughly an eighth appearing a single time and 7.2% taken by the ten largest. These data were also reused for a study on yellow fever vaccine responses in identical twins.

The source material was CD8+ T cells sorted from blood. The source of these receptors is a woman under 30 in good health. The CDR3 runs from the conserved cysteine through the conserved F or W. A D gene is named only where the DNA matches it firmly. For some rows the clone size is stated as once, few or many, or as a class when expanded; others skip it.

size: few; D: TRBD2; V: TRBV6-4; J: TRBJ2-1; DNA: TGTGCCAGCAGCGCGGGGAAGCGGGAGGTTAATGAGCAGTTCTTC; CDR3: CASSAGKREVNEQFF
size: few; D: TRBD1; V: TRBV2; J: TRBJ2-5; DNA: TGTGCCAGCAGTGACGGACAGGGGTACCAAGAGACCCAGTACTTC; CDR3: CASSDGQGYQETQYF
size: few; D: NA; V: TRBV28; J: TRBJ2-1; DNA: TGTGCCAGCACCGAGGACCCTCAAAGAGCCAATGAGCAGTTCTTC; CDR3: CASTEDPQRANEQFF
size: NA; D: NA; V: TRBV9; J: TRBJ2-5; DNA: TGTGCCAGCAGCGTAGGGGACGGCGACCAAGAGACCCAGTACTTC; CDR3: CASSVGDGDQETQYF
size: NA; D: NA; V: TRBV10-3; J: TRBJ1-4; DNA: TGTGCCATCAGTGAGTCTGTAGGGGTGGAGGAAAAACTGTTTTTT; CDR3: CAISESVGVEEKLFF
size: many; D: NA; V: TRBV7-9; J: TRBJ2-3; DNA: TGTGCCAGCAGTGGAGGTTCTAGCACAGATACGCAGTATTTT; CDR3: CASSGGSSTDTQYF
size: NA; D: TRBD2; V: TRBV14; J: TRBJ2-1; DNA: TGTGCCAGCAGCCAAGCGACTAGCGGGAGGCGTGAGCAGTTCTTC; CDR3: CASSQATSGRREQFF
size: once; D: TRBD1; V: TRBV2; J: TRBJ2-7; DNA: TGTGCCAGCACCACTTTGGGGGACAGGGAGGACGAGCAGTACTTC; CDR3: CASTTLGDREDEQYF
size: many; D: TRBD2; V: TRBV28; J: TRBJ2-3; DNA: TGTGCCAGCAGCCCTGTGGGGGAGGGAGTCACAGATACGCAGTATTTT; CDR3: CASSPVGEGVTDTQYF
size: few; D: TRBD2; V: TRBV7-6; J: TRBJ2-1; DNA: TGTGCCAGCAGCTTAGACAGCGGGAGGACTACCTACAATGAGCAGTTCTTC; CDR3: CASSLDSGRTTYNEQFF
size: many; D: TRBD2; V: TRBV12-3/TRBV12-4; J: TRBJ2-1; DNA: TGTGCCAGCAGTTTGGGGGGGGGATGGGAGCAGTTCTTC; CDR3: CASSLGGGWEQFF
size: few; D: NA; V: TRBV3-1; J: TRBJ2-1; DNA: TGTGCCAGCAGCCAAGATCCCGGGGAGATCTCCTACAATGAGCAGTTCTTC; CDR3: CASSQDPGEISYNEQFF
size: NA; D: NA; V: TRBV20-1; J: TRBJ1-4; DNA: TGCAGTGCTAGCTGGGGTTACAAAACTAATGAAAAACTGTTTTTT; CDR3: CSASWGYKTNEKLFF
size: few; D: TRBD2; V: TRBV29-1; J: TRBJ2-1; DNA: TGCAGCGTTGAAGATCCGGGAGCGGGGAAGGACAATGAGCAGTTCTTC; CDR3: CSVEDPGAGKDNEQFF
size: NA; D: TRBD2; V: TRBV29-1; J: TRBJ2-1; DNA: TGCAGCGTTGAAACGGGACTAGCCTCCTACAATGAGCAGTTCTTC; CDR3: CSVETGLASYNEQFF
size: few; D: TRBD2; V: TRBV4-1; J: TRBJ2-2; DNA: TGCGCCAGCAGCCAAGACGGAGCGGGAGTAAGGACCGGGGAGCTGTTTTTT; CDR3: CASSQDGAGVRTGELFF
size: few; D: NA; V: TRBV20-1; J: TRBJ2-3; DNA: TGCAGTGCTAGAGATAGAACGGGAGATGGCACAGATACGCAGTATTTT; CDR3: CSARDRTGDGTDTQYF
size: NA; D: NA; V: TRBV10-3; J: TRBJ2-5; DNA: TGTGCCATCAGCCAGCGGGTATGGGAGACCCAGTACTTC; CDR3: CAISQRVWETQYF
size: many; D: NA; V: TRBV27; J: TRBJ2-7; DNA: TGTGCCAGCAGTTTATCAGACGGGCCCCTCTACGAGCAGTACTTC; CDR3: CASSLSDGPLYEQYF
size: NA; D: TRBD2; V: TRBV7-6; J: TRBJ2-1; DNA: TGTGCCAGCAGCCCCGGACTAGCGGGAGGCATCAATGAGCAGTTCTTC; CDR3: CASSPGLAGGINEQFF
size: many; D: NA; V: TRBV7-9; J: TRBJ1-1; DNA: TGTGCCAGCACCCCTACTAAGAACACTGAAGCTTTCTTT; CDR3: CASTPTKNTEAFF
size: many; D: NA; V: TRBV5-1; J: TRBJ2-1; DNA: TGCGCCAGCAGCTTGTCGTTCAGTGGGGAGAGGTCTGTTCCCAGCTCCTACAATGAGCAGTTCTTC; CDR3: CASSLSFSGERSVPSSYNEQFF
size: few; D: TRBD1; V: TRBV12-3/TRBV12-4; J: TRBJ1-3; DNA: TGTGCCAGCAGACGACAGGGTTCTGGAAACACCATATATTTT; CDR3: CASRRQGSGNTIYF
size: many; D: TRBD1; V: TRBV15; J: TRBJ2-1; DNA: TGTGCCACCAGCAGAGTAAGGCAGGGGGAAAACAATGAGCAGTTCTTC; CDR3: CATSRVRQGENNEQFF
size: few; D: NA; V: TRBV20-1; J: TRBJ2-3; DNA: TGCAGTGCTAGAGATTATACAGAAAGCACAGATACGCAGTATTTT; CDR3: CSARDYTESTDTQYF
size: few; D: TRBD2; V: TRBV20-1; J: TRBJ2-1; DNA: TGCAGTGCTGATACTAGCGGGGGCTACAATGAGCAGTTCTTC; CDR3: CSADTSGGYNEQFF
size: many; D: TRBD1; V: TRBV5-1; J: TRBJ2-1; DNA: TGCGCCAGCAGCGTACCCGGGACAGGGGGTTACAATGAGCAGTTCTTC; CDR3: CASSVPGTGGYNEQFF
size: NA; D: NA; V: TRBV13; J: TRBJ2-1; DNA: TGTGCCAGCAGCTTCGGCAGTCACCCCCTCAATGAGCAGTTCTTC; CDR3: CASSFGSHPLNEQFF
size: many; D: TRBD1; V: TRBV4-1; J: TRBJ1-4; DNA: TGCGCCAGCAGCCCCCGGGCATCCGGGACAGCAGATGAAAAACTGTTTTTT; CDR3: CASSPRASGTADEKLFF
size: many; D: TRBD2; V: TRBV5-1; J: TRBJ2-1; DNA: TGCGCCAGCAGCTCATCGACTAGCGGGGGGCCCTACAATGAGCAGTTCTTC; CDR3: CASSSSTSGGPYNEQFF
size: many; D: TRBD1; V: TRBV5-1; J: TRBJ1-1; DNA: TGCGCCAGCAGCTTGAGGGAGAAGGGGGCGGGTACTGAAGCTTTCTTT; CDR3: CASSLREKGAGTEAFF
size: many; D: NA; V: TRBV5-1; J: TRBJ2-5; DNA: TGCGCCAGCAGCTTACTCTTCGTTGAGAAGGGGGAGACCCAGTACTTC; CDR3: CASSLLFVEKGETQYF
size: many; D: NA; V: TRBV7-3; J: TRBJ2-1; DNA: TGTGCCAGCAGCTTGCAACCGGATAAAGAGCAGTTCTTC; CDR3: CASSLQPDKEQFF
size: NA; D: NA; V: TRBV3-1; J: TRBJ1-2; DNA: TGTGCCAGCAGCCATTTAAACAGGGAAGGCTACACCTTC; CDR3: CASSHLNREGYTF
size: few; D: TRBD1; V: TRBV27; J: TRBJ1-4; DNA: TGTGCCAGCAGTTCGTTCGTCGGGGACAGTTTAAGGGAAAAACTGTTTTTT; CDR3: CASSSFVGDSLREKLFF
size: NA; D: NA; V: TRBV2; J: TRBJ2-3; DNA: TGTGCCAGCGAACCCCATAGTGCATCAGATACGCAGTATTTT; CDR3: CASEPHSASDTQYF
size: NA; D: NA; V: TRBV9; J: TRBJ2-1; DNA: TGTGCCAGCAGCGACTACTGGAATGAGCAGTTCTTC; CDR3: CASSDYWNEQFF
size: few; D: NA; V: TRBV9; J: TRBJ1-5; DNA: TGTGCCAGCAGCGTTGGGGATAGCAATCAGCCCCAGCATTTT; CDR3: CASSVGDSNQPQHF
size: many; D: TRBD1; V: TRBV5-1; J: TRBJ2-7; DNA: TGCGCCAGCAGCTTGGAGCCGGGACAGGATCTAGGGGCCTACGAGCAGTACTTC; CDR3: CASSLEPGQDLGAYEQYF
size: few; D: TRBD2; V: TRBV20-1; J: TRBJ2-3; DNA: TGCAGTGCTAGGGGATGGTATAGCGGGAGGGCCGTAGATACGCAGTATTTT; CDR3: CSARGWYSGRAVDTQYF
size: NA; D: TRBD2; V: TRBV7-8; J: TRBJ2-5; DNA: TGTGCCAGCAGCTTAGGAGCGGGGCTCCAAGAGACCCAGTACTTC; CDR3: CASSLGAGLQETQYF
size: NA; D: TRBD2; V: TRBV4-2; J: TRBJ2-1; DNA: TGTGCCAGCAGCCAAGAGGGGACTACGATATACAATGAGCAGTTCTTC; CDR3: CASSQEGTTIYNEQFF
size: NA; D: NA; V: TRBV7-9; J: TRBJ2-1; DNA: TGTGCCAGCAGCTTCCCAGGGGGGGGGGCCTCCTACAATGAGCAGTTCTTC; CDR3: CASSFPGGGASYNEQFF
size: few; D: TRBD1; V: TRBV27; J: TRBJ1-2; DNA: TGTGCCAGCAGTTTATTGTGGACAGGGGATTATGTTGGCTACACCTTC; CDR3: CASSLLWTGDYVGYTF
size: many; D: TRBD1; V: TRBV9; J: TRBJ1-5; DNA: TGTGCCAGCAGCGGGGAAGGGGACAGAAATCAGCCCCAGCATTTT; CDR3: CASSGEGDRNQPQHF